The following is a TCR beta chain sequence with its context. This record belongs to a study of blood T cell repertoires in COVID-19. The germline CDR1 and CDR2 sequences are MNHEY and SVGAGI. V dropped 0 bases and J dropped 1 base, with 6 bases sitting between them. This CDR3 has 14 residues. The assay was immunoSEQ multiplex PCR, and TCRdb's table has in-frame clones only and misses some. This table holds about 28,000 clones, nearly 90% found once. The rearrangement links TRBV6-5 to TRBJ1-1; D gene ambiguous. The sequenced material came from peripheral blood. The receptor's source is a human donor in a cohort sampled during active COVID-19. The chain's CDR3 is CASSYSPGNTEAFF. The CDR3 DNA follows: TGTGCCAGCAGTTACTCGCCGGGGAACACTGAAGCTTTCTTT.